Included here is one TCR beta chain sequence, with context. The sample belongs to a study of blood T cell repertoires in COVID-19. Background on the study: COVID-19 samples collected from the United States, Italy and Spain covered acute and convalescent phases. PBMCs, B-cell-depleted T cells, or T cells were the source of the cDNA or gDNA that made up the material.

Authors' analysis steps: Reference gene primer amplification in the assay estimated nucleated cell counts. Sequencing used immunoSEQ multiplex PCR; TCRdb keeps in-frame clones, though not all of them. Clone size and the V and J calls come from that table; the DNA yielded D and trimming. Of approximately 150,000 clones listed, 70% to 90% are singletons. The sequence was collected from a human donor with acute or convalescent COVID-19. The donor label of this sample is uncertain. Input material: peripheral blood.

The chain's CDR3 is CASSDGTGRREQYF. CDR3 DNA sequence: TGTGCCAGCAGTGACGGGACAGGGAGGCGCGAGCAGTACTTC. The chain is built from TRBV28 and TRBJ2-7, with 9 nucleotides matching TRBD1. The CDR3 has 14 residues. Germline lookup yields CDR1 MDHEN and CDR2 SYDVKM. J gave up 6 bases and V 5 bases, and 8 bases lay outside the gene matches.